These T cell receptor beta chains were read from a single sample in a study of T-cell memory formation after mild COVID-19. TCRdb used MiXCR to reprocess the 5' RACE reads, holding one entry per CDR3 protein. The sample holds 350,000 to 400,000 distinct CDR3 sequences, roughly an eighth seen once. Sequencing was done on a sample of PBMCs or a T cell subset sorted from them (not recorded which). These receptors all stem from a young man who had mild COVID-19 (a few samples of this study predate the infection). Cell type and time point are not known. Each CDR3 is given with its conserved first and last residue. D genes are given only for firm matches. Not all rows give a size; the values are once, few, many and, for expanded clones, a class.

.	many	TRBV5-1	TRBJ2-5	TGCGCCAGCAGCTACAGCACTAGTATTGAGACCCAGTACTTC	CASSYSTSIETQYF
.	.	TRBV2	TRBJ2-2	TGTGCCAGCAGGTCGACTAGGTCTACCGGGGAGCTGTTTTTT	CASRSTRSTGELFF
.	many	TRBV18	TRBJ1-1	TGTGCCAGCTCCCCTTATTTCAGGGCTGAAGCTTTCTTT	CASSPYFRAEAFF
.	many	TRBV7-6	TRBJ2-1	TGTGCCAGCAGCTTAGCGGAGGGGGCTGAGCAGTTCTTC	CASSLAEGAEQFF
.	.	TRBV28	TRBJ1-3	TGTGCCAGCAGTCGGGCGGCCACCTCTGGAAACACCATATATTTT	CASSRAATSGNTIYF
TRBD2	.	TRBV4-2	TRBJ2-3	TGTGCCAGCAGCCAATACGGGGCTAGCGGTAGCACAGATACGCAGTATTTT	CASSQYGASGSTDTQYF
.	.	TRBV6-1	TRBJ1-1	TGTGCCAGCAGTGAATGGGGAGTTCGGAGTTCGGACACTGAAGCTTTCTTT	CASSEWGVRSSDTEAFF
.	few	TRBV20-1	TRBJ1-3	TGCAGTGCCAGGGGTTCGGGAAACACCATATATTTT	CSARGSGNTIYF
.	few	TRBV12-3/TRBV12-4	TRBJ1-1	TGTTGCTGTACGTCTGACACTGAAGCTTTCTTT	CCCTSDTEAFF
.	many	TRBV12-3/TRBV12-4	TRBJ2-6	TGTGCCAGCAGCCTAGGTGCTGGGGCCAACGTCCTGACTTTC	CASSLGAGANVLTF
TRBD1	few	TRBV6-2/TRBV6-3	TRBJ1-6	TGTGCCAGCAGTTACACCCGGGACAGGGACGACCTTTATTCACCCCTCCACTTT	CASSYTRDRDDLYSPLHF
TRBD1	.	TRBV20-1	TRBJ1-2	TGCAGTGCTACACAGGGGGATGACTATGGCTACACCTTC	CSATQGDDYGYTF
.	.	TRBV6-5	TRBJ2-4	TGTGCCAGCAGCCCGACTAGAAAAAACATTCAGTACTTC	CASSPTRKNIQYF
.	.	TRBV2	TRBJ1-5	TGTGCCAGCACACCCGAGGGGAGAGATCAGCCCCAGCATTTT	CASTPEGRDQPQHF
TRBD1	many	TRBV5-1	TRBJ2-1	TGCGCCAGCAGCATCGGACAGGGGGCAAGGTTAAACAATGAGCAGTTCTTC	CASSIGQGARLNNEQFF
.	.	TRBV7-6	TRBJ2-3	TGTGCCAGCAGCTTCCGGGGGCATAATTCTCCCAATCCAGATACGCAGTATTTT	CASSFRGHNSPNPDTQYF
.	few	TRBV4-3	TRBJ1-2	TGCGCCAGCAGCCAAGAGATCCAGCAGGGGAACTATGGCTACACCTTC	CASSQEIQQGNYGYTF
TRBD2	.	TRBV5-1	TRBJ2-5	TGCGCCAGCAGCTTGGCCGCTGGAGCGGGGGGGCCGGAGACCCAGTACTTC	CASSLAAGAGGPETQYF
.	.	TRBV3-1	TRBJ1-3	TGTGCCAGCAGCCAATCGGGCGCCTCGGGGAACACCATATATTTT	CASSQSGASGNTIYF
TRBD1	.	TRBV27	TRBJ2-7	TGTGCCAGCAGTTCGACAGGGTACTCCTACGAGCAGTACTTC	CASSSTGYSYEQYF
TRBD2	few	TRBV7-6	TRBJ2-3	TGTGCCACGACACCTACGGGACTAGCTGGAGATACGCAGTATTTT	CATTPTGLAGDTQYF
.	many	TRBV6-2/TRBV6-3	TRBJ2-1	TGTGCCAGCAGTGGGGGGTGGCGGGGATTCGATGAGCAGTTCTTC	CASSGGWRGFDEQFF
.	.	TRBV6-2/TRBV6-3	TRBJ2-6	TGTGCCAGCAGGTGGGCTGGGGCCAACGTCCTGACTTTC	CASRWAGANVLTF
TRBD1	.	TRBV7-9	TRBJ2-5	TGTGCCAGCAGCCACAGATCGACAGGGACCTACCAAGAGACCCAGTACTTC	CASSHRSTGTYQETQYF
.	many	TRBV12-3/TRBV12-4	TRBJ2-7	TGTGCCATCTCAAGGACTTCGAAAAACGAGCAGTACTTC	CAISRTSKNEQYF
.	few	TRBV12-3/TRBV12-4	TRBJ2-3	TGTGCCAGCAAGGGGGTAGTTACGCAGTATTTT	CASKGVVTQYF
TRBD1	.	TRBV20-1	TRBJ1-1	TGCAGTGCTAGGGCGGACAGGGGTTACACTGAAGCTTTCTTT	CSARADRGYTEAFF
.	.	TRBV6-5	TRBJ2-3	TGTGCCAGCAGCACCCCCCGGGACGGGGGGCCAGATACGCAGTATTTT	CASSTPRDGGPDTQYF
.	many	TRBV5-1	TRBJ2-1	TGCGCCAGCAGCTTGCGTCCTGACCTCTCCTACAATGAGCAGTTCTTC	CASSLRPDLSYNEQFF
.	few	TRBV18	TRBJ2-3	TGTGCCAGCTCACCAGACCTCACAGATACGCAGTATTTT	CASSPDLTDTQYF